The sequence of this T cell receptor (beta chain) was determined in a study of T cell changes during pregnancy in multiple sclerosis (dated by TCRdb to 2018 to 2020). For context, the study as a whole: The study examined how the T cell repertoire changed over the course of pregnancy in women with multiple sclerosis.

Sequences SSHAT (CDR1) and FNYEAQ (CDR2) are obtained from the germline V gene (reference sequence). The CDR3 covers 14 residues, taking in both the cysteine and the phenylalanine. Only the CDR3 DNA is retained, 42 bases long and in frame from the first base. V trim: 6 bases; J trim: 5 bases; unmatched bases: 8. Turning to this clone: Its cognate antigen has yet to be identified. There are no base qualities to consult, and no much larger clone falls within one base.

Library method: the immunoSEQ multiplex PCR assay. What TCRdb holds here is the immuneACCESS table cut down to in-frame rearrangements. Part of the clones is not present; checked against another copy, under half of the missing clones reflect an unresolved V gene, and the others are unexplained. The table for this sample lists nearly 80,000 clones; approximately 90% of them were counted only once. Approximately 0.2% of the sample is held by the ten biggest clonotypes. This sequence was found in a female donor with multiple sclerosis, enrolled in a pregnancy study. The receptor chain draws on TRBV7-7 and TRBJ2-5; TRBD2 lines up with 8 middle nucleotides. The sample here was CD4+ T cells from peripheral blood mononuclear cells, taken before pregnancy. The nucleotide sequence reads as follows: TGTGCCAGCAGTCCCCTCCGGGGGGGGGAGACCCAGTACTTC. It encodes CASSPLRGGETQYF.